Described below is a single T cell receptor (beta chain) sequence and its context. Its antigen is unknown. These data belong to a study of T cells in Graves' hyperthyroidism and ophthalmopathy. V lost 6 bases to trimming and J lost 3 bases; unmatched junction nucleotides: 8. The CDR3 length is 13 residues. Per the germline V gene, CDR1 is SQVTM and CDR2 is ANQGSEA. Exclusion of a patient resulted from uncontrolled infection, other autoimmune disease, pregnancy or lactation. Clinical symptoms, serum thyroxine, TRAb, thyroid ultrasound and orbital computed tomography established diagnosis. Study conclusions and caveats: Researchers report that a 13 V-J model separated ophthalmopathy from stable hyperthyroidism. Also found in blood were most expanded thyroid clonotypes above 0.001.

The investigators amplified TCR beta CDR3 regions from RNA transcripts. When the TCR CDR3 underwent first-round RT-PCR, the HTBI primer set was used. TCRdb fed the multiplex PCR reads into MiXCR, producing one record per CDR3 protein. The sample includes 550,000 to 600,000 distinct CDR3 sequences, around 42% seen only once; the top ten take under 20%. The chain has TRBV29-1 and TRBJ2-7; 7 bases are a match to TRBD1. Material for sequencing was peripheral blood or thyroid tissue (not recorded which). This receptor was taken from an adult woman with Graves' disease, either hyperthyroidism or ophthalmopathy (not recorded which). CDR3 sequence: CSVERDSNYEQYF. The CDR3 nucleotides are TGCAGCGTAGAGAGGGACAGTAACTACGAGCAGTACTTC.